This T cell receptor (beta chain) is from a study of T cells in Graves' hyperthyroidism and ophthalmopathy. Study conclusions and caveats: Within blood appeared most thyroid clonotypes that had expanded above 0.001.

CDR3 length: 12 residues. Trimming took off 2 bases at V and 11 bases at J, with 9 bases between the two ends. Germline values: CDR1 SNHLY, CDR2 FYNNEI. Using RNA transcripts as the source, TCR beta CDR3 regions were amplified. First-round RT-PCR with HTBI primers amplified the TCR CDR3 region. TCRdb used MiXCR to reprocess the multiplex PCR reads, holding one entry per CDR3 protein. This sample yields about 640,000 distinct CDR3 sequences, of which 40% to 55% are seen a single time; about 7% belongs to the top ten. For this clonotype: Its antigen is undetermined.

Sequenced: peripheral blood or thyroid tissue (not recorded which). This TCR was recovered from an adult man with Graves' disease, either hyperthyroidism or ophthalmopathy (not recorded which). The chain joins TRBV2 to TRBJ1-4; D ambiguous. CDR3 coding DNA: TGTGCCAGCAGTGAATATGGGGAGAAACTGTTTTTT. Translated, it gives CASSEYGEKLFF.